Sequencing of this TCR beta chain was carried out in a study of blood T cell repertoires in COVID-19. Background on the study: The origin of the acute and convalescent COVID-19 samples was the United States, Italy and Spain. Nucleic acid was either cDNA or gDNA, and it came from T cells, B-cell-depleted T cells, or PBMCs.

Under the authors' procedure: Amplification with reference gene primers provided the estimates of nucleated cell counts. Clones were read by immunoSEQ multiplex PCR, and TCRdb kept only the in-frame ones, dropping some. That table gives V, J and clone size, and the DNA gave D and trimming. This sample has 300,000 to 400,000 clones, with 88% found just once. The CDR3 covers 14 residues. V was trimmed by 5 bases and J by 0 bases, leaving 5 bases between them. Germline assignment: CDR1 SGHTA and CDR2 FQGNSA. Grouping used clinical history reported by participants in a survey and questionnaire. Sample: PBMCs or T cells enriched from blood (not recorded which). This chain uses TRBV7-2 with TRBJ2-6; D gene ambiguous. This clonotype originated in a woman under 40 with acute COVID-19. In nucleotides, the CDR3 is TGTGCCAGCAGCCGCGACTCTGGGGCCAACGTCCTGACTTTC. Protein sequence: CASSRDSGANVLTF.